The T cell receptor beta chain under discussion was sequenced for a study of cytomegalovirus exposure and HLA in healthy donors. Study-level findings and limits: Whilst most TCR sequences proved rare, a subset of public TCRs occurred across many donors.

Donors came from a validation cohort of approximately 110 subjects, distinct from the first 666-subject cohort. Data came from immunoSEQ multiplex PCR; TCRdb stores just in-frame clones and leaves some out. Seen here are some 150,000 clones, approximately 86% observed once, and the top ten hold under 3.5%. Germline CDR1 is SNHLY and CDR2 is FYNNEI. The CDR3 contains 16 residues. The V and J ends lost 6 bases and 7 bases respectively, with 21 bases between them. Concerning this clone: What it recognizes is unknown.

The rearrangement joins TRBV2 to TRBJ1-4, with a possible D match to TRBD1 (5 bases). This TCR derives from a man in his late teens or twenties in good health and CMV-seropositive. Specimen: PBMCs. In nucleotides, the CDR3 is TGTGCCAGCAGCCCGGAATATGGGGCTAGGAGTGAAAAACTGTTTTTT. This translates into CASSPEYGARSEKLFF.